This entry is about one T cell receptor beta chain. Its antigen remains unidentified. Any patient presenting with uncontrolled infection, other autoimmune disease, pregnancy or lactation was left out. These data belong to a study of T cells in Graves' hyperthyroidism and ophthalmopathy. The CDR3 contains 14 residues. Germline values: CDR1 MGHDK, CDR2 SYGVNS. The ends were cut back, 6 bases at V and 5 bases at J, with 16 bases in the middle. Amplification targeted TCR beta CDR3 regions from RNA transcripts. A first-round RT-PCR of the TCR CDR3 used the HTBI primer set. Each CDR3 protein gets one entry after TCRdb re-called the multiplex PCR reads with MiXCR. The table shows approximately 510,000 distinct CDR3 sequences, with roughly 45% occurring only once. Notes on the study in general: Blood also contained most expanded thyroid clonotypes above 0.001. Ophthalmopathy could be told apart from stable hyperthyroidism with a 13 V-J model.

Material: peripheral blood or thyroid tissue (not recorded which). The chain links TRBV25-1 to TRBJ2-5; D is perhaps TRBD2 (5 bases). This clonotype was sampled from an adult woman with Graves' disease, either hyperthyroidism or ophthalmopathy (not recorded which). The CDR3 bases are TGTGCCAGCAGCAACGGGTTCCCGGGGGAGACCCAGTACTTC. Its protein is CASSNGFPGETQYF.